These 28 T cell receptor beta chains share one sample of origin, sequenced in a study of blood T cell repertoires in COVID-19. Clones were sequenced by immunoSEQ multiplex PCR, and TCRdb holds only the in-frame ones, with some missing. This table holds 100,000 to 150,000 clones, approximately 90% found once. Sequenced: peripheral blood. The receptors stem from a man aged 60-69 years with COVID-19, enrolled during active disease.

The genes are TRBV29-1 and TRBJ1-2; 7 positions agree with TRBD1. The germline V gene encodes CDR1 SQVTM and CDR2 ANQGSEA. CDR3 length: 14 amino acids. V lost 4 bases and J lost 2; bases outside the gene matches: 7. CDR3 bases: TGCAGCGTTGTATCGGACAGGACGAACTATGGCTACACCTTC. Amino acids: CSVVSDRTNYGYTF.

V usage is TRBV14 and J usage is TRBJ1-2; D gene ambiguous. Trimming shortened V by 0 bases and J by 4 bases, and 12 bases separated the two germline ends. The CDR3 consists of 15 residues. The V gene's germline CDR1 is SGHDN and CDR2 FVKESK. Written as DNA, the CDR3 is TGTGCCAGCAGCCAAGAAAACTGGCGGGGCTATGGCTACACCTTC. It translates to CASSQENWRGYGYTF.

The chain recombines TRBV18 with TRBJ2-2; D possibly corresponds to TRBD1 (6 bases). V lost 6 bases to trimming and J lost 1 base, with 15 bases between them. The CDR3 covers 16 residues. The germline V gene encodes CDR1 KGHSH and CDR2 LQKENI. In DNA, the CDR3 is TGTGCCAGCTCCCCTCGGGACATCGGGAACACCGGGGAGCTGTTTTTT. Its protein product is CASSPRDIGNTGELFF.

The V call is TRBV19, the J call TRBJ1-6; 8 nucleotides align to TRBD1. V gave up 11 bases and J gave up 14 bases; unmatched junction bases: 5. This CDR3 region has 10 residues. CDR1 LNHDA and CDR2 SQIVND come from the germline V gene (reference sequence). CDR3 coding DNA: TGTGCCGCACAGGGGGACACCCTCCACTTT. It specifies CAAQGDTLHF.

The J gene is TRBJ1-6, the V gene TRBV7-2; D is ambiguous. Germline V lookup: CDR1 SGHTA, CDR2 FQGNSA. V was clipped by 0 bases and J by 0 bases, with 9 bases between them. The CDR3 has 17 residues. CDR3 coding DNA: TGTGCCAGCAGCTTAGCTAGCGGGAGCTCCTATAATTCACCCCTCCACTTT. As protein: CASSLASGSSYNSPLHF.

The chain recombines TRBV19 with TRBJ2-1; D gene unclear. V gave up 4 bases and J gave up 6 bases, with 7 bases separating them. Germline V gene data show CDR1 as LNHDA and CDR2 as SQIVND (reference sequence). The CDR3 runs to 12 residues. CDR3 DNA sequence: TGTGCCAGTAGTAGACACTTCAATGAGCAGTTCTTC. This gives the protein CASSRHFNEQFF. The whole variable domain, remainder taken from reference TRBV19 and TRBJ2-1, is DGGITQSPKYLFRKEGQNVTLSCEQNLNHDAMYWYRQDPGQGLRLIYYSQIVNDFQKGDIAEGYSVSREKKESFPLTVTSAQKNPTAFYLCASSRHFNEQFFGPGTRLTVL.

V usage is TRBV14 and J usage is TRBJ2-1; the match to TRBD1 covers 7 bases. This CDR3 spans 14 amino acids. J gave up 7 bases and V 4 bases, and 7 bases lay outside the gene matches. Germline-derived CDR1 and CDR2 are SGHDN and FVKESK. CDR3 loop: CASSRTGVRNEQFF. The CDR3 nucleotides are TGTGCCAGCAGCCGAACAGGGGTCCGGAATGAGCAGTTCTTC. The full variable domain, rest sourced from reference TRBV14 and TRBJ2-1, is EAGVTQFPSHSVIEKGQTVTLRCDPISGHDNLYWYRRVMGKEIKFLLHFVKESKQDESGMPNNRFLAERTGGTYSTLKVQPAELEDSGVYFCASSRTGVRNEQFFGPGTRLTVL.

V is TRBV6-4 and J is TRBJ2-3; the match to TRBD2 covers 10 bases. Germline lookup yields CDR1 MRHNA and CDR2 SNTAGT. Trimming removed 4 bases from V and 3 bases from J; junction bases left unmatched: 10. The CDR3 spans 17 residues. The CDR3 DNA reads TGTGCCAGCAGTGCCCTAGCGGGGGACGTAGGGACAGATACGCAGTATTTT. It is translated as CASSALAGDVGTDTQYF.

This clone was observed a handful of times. The V and J genes are TRBV25-1 and TRBJ1-4; D may be TRBD1 (5 bases). CDR3 size: 15 residues. The V gene's germline CDR1 is MGHDK and CDR2 SYGVNS. V was pared by 3 bases and J by 7 bases, with 15 bases between. Here the CDR3 DNA reads TGTGCCAGCAGTGATTCGGGTCAGGGAGGTGAAAAACTGTTTTTT. This translates into CASSDSGQGGEKLFF.

V is TRBV5-5 and J is TRBJ2-7, with TRBD1 identical over 10 bases. This CDR3 has 15 amino acids. Trimming removed 4 bases from V and 2 bases from J; junction bases left unmatched: 6. Germline loops: CDR1 SGHKS, CDR2 YYEKEE (reference sequence). This CDR3 reads CASSRGDRGPYEQYF. The DNA for the CDR3 is TGTGCCAGCAGCCGGGGGGACAGGGGCCCCTACGAGCAGTACTTC.

The chain's CDR3 is CASSPSRGGSGNTIYF. CDR3 coding DNA: TGTGCCAGCAGCCCCTCCCGCGGCGGCTCTGGAAACACCATATATTTT. V and J are TRBV7-9 and TRBJ1-3; no clear D gene. The germline V gene encodes CDR1 SEHNR and CDR2 FQNEAQ (reference sequence). Trimming cost V 5 bases and J 0 bases, with 14 bases left between them. There are 16 residues in the CDR3.

This chain links TRBV3-1 (or the pseudogene TRBV3-2) with TRBJ1-1; D perhaps matches TRBD1 (6 bases). The CDR3 spans 15 residues. The ends were cut back, 4 bases at V and 7 bases at J, with 19 bases in the middle. In germline, CDR1 is LGHDT, CDR2 YNNKEL (reference sequence). CDR3 sequence reads: CASSPDPDSGNEAFF. CDR3 in DNA: TGTGCCAGCAGCCCCGATCCGGACAGCGGTAATGAAGCTTTCTTT.

This clone was recorded once. The chain is built from TRBV30 and TRBJ1-6, with 8 bases aligning to TRBD1. V dropped 6 bases and J dropped 7; count of bases not matched to a gene: 5. The CDR3 has 13 residues. The V gene's germline CDR1 is GTSNPN and CDR2 SVGIG (reference sequence). This CDR3 reads CACQGQVNSPLHF. The CDR3 DNA follows: TGTGCCTGCCAGGGACAGGTGAATTCACCCCTCCACTTT.

The genes are TRBV13 and TRBJ1-2, with D possibly TRBD1 on 6 matching bases. Trimming took off 7 bases at V and 4 bases at J, with 10 bases between the two ends. CDR1 is PRHDT and CDR2 is FYEKMQ in the germline V gene (reference sequence). The CDR3 runs to 12 residues. As DNA, the CDR3 is TGTGCCAGCAACAGGGACGGCTATGGCTACACCTTC. Protein product: CASNRDGYGYTF.

The rearrangement links TRBV7-9 to TRBJ2-1; tentative D call: TRBD2 (6 bases). V shed 5 bases and J shed 0 bases, with 17 bases lying between them. This CDR3 region has 17 residues. Germline V gene sequence: CDR1 SEHNR, CDR2 FQNEAQ (reference sequence). In nucleotides, the CDR3 is TGTGCCAGCAGCCCATATCCTCGGGGGAGCTCCTACAATGAGCAGTTCTTC. The encoded protein is CASSPYPRGSSYNEQFF.

The chain uses TRBV7-8 and TRBJ1-3; D remains ambiguous. The CDR3 sequence is 15 residues long. The V gene's germline CDR1 is SGHVS and CDR2 FQNEAQ. Trimming left V 1 base short and J 0 bases short, with 7 bases between. The CDR3 DNA reads as TGTGCCAGCAGCTTAGGAAGGAGCTCTGGAAACACCATATATTTT. It translates to CASSLGRSSGNTIYF.

The chain is built from TRBV2 and TRBJ1-1; D gene unclear. This CDR3 comprises 13 residues. V was shortened by 5 bases and J by 5 bases, with 12 bases between the two germline ends. CDR1 SNHLY and CDR2 FYNNEI come from the germline V gene. The CDR3 DNA reads TGTGCCAGCAGTTCGGGATCTTCAACTGAAGCTTTCTTT. Residues: CASSSGSSTEAFF.

The chain has TRBV19 and TRBJ2-2, with 9 bases lining up with TRBD1. V lost 2 bases to trimming and J lost 4 bases; unmatched junction nucleotides: 5. The CDR3 covers 16 residues. Germline V gene lookup returns CDR1 LNHDA and CDR2 SQIVND (reference sequence). The CDR3 DNA reads as TGTGCCAGTAGTATACCCGGGACAGGGTTCACCGGGGAGCTGTTTTTT. Translating gives CASSIPGTGFTGELFF.

V and J are TRBV16 and TRBJ2-5, with D uncertain. Germline assignment: CDR1 KGHSY and CDR2 FQNENV. The CDR3 totals 11 residues. Trimming left V 2 bases short and J 5 bases short, with 3 bases between. Here the CDR3 DNA reads TGTGCCAGCAGCCAACTGGAGACCCAGTACTTC. Translating gives CASSQLETQYF. Complete variable domain (other parts from reference TRBV16 and TRBJ2-5): GEEVAQTPKHLVRGEGQKAKLYCAPIKGHSYVFWYQQVLKNEFKFLISFQNENVFDETGMPKERFSAKCLPNSPCSLEIQATKLEDSAVYFCASSQLETQYFGPGTRLLVL.

The gene calls are TRBV7-3 and TRBJ2-6; D gene ambiguous. Germline V gene lookup returns CDR1 SGHTA and CDR2 FQGTGA. V lost 2 bases, J lost 0 bases, and 5 bases lay in between. CDR3 size: 15 residues. CDR3 nucleotide sequence: TGTGCCAGCAGCTTAGACACCTCTGGGGCCAACGTCCTGACTTTC. Residues: CASSLDTSGANVLTF.

The table lists this clone with a few counts. The rearrangement links TRBV5-6 to TRBJ1-2, with D possibly matching TRBD1 (6 bases). Trimming stripped 1 base from V and 2 bases from J, with 9 bases between. CDR3 length equals 14 residues. In germline, CDR1 is SGHDT, CDR2 YYEEEE. CDR3 coding DNA: TGTGCCAGCAGCTTGTACAGGGTGAACTATGGCTACACCTTC. Protein product: CASSLYRVNYGYTF.

This chain joins TRBV19 and TRBJ1-1; no firm D call. Germline CDR1 is LNHDA and CDR2 is SQIVND (reference sequence). The CDR3 extends over 14 amino acids. V was shortened by 1 base and J by 0 bases, with 6 bases between the two germline ends. Here the CDR3 DNA reads TGTGCCAGTAGTATAGGTCCCTTGAACACTGAAGCTTTCTTT. This gives the protein CASSIGPLNTEAFF.

The chain recombines TRBV28 with TRBJ2-6; tentative D call: TRBD1 (6 bases). The CDR3 consists of 14 residues. Trimming took 6 bases from V and 1 from J, leaving 7 bases between them. From germline, CDR1 is MDHEN and CDR2 SYDVKM. The CDR3 reads CASRRGSGANVLTF. The CDR3 bases are TGTGCCAGCAGAAGGGGGTCTGGGGCCAACGTCCTGACTTTC.

This clone was counted a single time. The chain links TRBV28 to TRBJ2-3; D is possibly TRBD2 (5 bases). This CDR3 region has 13 residues. Per germline, CDR1 MDHEN and CDR2 SYDVKM. V was shortened by 4 bases and J by 4 bases, with 9 bases between the two germline ends. The CDR3 loop is CASSWTSPDTQYF. The CDR3, as DNA: TGTGCCAGCAGTTGGACTTCTCCAGATACGCAGTATTTT.

The rearrangement links TRBV6-5 to TRBJ1-1; D possibly corresponds to TRBD1 (6 bases). Trimming cost V 8 bases and J 10 bases, with 17 bases left between them. In germline, CDR1 is MNHEY, CDR2 SVGAGI. The CDR3 loop spans 12 amino acids. This CDR3 reads CASEKVGQRAFF. CDR3 sequence (DNA): TGTGCCAGCGAAAAAGTGGGACAAAGAGCTTTCTTT.

This clone was picked up one time. This chain joins TRBV12-5 and TRBJ1-3; 7 nucleotides line up with TRBD1. J gave up 4 bases and V 5 bases, and 5 bases lay outside the gene matches. Germline lookup yields CDR1 LGHNT and CDR2 FRNRAP. The CDR3 is 14 residues long. This CDR3 is CASGPGTAGNTIYF. CDR3 nucleotides: TGTGCTAGTGGTCCCGGGACAGCCGGAAACACCATATATTTT.

The chain combines TRBV7-3 with TRBJ1-1; maybe TRBD1 (6 bases). Trimming left V 3 bases short and J 5 bases short, with 10 bases between. The length of the CDR3 is 13 residues. Germline CDR1 and CDR2: SGHTA and FQGTGA. The CDR3 here is CASSLRGRTEAFF. Written as DNA, the CDR3 is TGTGCCAGCAGCTTGCGGGGGCGTACTGAAGCTTTCTTT.

The chain employs TRBV6-2 or TRBV6-3 and TRBJ1-1; D unresolved. The germline V gene has CDR1 MNHEY and CDR2 SVGEGT. The CDR3 runs to 18 residues. Trimming took 3 bases from V and 1 from J, leaving 21 bases between them. The DNA for the CDR3 is TGTGCCAGCAGTTATTTTCGAGCTCTTCTAGGAGGGAACACTGAAGCTTTCTTT. Amino acids: CASSYFRALLGGNTEAFF.